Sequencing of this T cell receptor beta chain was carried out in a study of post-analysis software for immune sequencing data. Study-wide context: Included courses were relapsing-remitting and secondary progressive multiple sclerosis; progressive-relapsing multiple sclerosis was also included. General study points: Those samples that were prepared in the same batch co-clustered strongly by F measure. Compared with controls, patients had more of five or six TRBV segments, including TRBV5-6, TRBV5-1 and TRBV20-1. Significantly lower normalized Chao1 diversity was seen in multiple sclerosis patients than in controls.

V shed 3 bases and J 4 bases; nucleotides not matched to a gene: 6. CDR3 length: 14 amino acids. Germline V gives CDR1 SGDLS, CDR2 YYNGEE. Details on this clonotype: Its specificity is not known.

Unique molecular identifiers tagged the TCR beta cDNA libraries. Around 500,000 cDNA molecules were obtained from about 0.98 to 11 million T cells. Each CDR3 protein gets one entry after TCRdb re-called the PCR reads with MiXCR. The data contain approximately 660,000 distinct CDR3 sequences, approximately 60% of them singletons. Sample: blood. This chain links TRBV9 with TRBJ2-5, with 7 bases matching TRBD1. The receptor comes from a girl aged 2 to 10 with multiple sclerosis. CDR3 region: CASSAAGGGETQYF. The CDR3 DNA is TGTGCCAGCAGCGCCGCAGGGGGTGGAGAGACCCAGTACTTC. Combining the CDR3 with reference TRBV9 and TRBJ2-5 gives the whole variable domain DSGVTQTPKHLITATGQRVTLRCSPRSGDLSVYWYQQSLDQGLQFLIQYYNGEERAKGNILERFSAQQFPDLHSELNLSSLELGDSALYFCASSAAGGGETQYFGPGTRLLVL.